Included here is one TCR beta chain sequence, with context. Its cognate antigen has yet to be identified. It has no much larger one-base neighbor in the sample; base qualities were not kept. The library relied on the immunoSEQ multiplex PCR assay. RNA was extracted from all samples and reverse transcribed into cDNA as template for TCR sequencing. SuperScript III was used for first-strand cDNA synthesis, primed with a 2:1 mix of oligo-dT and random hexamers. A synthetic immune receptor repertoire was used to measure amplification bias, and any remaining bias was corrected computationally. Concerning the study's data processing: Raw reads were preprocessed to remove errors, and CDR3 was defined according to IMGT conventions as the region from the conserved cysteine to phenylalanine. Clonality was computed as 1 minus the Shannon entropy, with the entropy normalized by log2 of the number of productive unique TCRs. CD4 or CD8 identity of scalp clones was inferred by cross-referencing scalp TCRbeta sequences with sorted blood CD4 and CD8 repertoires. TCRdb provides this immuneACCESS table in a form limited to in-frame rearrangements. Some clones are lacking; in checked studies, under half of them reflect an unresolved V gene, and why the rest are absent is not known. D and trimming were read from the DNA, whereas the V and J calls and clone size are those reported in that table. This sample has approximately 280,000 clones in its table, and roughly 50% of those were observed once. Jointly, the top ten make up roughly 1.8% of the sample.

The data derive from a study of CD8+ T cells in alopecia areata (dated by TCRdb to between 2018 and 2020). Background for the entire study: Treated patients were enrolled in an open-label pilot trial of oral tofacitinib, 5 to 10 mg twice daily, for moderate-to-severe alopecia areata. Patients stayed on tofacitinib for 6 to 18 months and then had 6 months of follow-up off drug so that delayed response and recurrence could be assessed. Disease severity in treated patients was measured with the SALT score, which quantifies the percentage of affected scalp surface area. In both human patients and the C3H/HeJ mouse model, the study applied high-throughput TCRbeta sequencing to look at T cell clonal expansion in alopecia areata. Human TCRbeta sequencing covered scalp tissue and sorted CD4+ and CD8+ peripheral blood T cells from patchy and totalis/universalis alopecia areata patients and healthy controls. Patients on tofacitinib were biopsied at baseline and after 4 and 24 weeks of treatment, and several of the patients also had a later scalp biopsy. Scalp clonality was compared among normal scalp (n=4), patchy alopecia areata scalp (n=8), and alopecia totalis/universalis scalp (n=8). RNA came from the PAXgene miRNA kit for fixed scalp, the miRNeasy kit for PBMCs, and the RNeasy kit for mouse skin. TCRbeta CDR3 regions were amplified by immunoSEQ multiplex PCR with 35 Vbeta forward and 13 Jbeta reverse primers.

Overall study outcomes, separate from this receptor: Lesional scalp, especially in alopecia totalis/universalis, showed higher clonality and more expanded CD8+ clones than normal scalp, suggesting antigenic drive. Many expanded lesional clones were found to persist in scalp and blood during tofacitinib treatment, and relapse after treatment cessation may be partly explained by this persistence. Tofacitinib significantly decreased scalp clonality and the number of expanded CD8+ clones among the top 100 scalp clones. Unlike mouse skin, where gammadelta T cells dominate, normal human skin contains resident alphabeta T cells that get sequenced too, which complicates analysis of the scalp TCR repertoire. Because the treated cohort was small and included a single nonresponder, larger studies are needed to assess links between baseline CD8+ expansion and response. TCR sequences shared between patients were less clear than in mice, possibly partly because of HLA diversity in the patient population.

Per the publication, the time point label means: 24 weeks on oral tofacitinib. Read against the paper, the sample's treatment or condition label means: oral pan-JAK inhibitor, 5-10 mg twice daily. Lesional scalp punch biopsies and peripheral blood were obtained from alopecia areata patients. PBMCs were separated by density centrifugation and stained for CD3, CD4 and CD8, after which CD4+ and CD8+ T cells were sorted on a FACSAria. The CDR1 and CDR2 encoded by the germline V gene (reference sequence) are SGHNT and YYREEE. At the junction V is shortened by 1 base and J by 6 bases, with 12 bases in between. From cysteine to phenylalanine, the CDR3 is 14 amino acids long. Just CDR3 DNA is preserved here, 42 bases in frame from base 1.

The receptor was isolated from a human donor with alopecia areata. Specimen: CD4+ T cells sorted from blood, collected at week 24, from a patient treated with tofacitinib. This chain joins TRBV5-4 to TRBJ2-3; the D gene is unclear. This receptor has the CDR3 CASSLRVVPDTQYF. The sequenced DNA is TGTGCCAGCAGCTTGAGGGTTGTGCCCGATACGCAGTATTTT.